The rows below give T cell receptor beta chains drawn from one sample of a study of identical twins. TCRdb reprocessed the 5' RACE reads with MiXCR, giving one entry per CDR3 protein. The table has 1.5 million to 2 million distinct CDR3 sequences, 25% to 35% seen once. The sequenced sample was cord blood. The receptor set was obtained from a newborn girl in good health. CDR3s include the opening cysteine and the closing phenylalanine or tryptophan. A D gene is named only where the DNA matches it firmly. A clone size is listed for some rows: how often the clone was seen (once, few, many), or a class if it is expanded.

D: NA
size: NA
V: TRBV30
J: TRBJ1-2
length: 13
CDR3: CAWSVADPYGYTF
DNA: TGTGCCTGGAGTGTAGCAGATCCCTATGGCTACACCTTC

D: TRBD1
size: few
V: TRBV7-2
J: TRBJ1-1
length: 15
CDR3: CASSPRTGWNTEAFF
DNA: TGTGCCAGCTCACCTCGGACAGGGTGGAACACTGAAGCTTTCTTT

D: TRBD2
size: once
V: TRBV20-1
J: TRBJ2-2
length: 14
CDR3: CSATPGLVTGELFF
DNA: TGCAGTGCTACACCGGGACTAGTGACCGGGGAGCTGTTTTTT

D: NA
size: few
V: TRBV27
J: TRBJ1-4
length: 16
CDR3: CASSLLRPATNEKLFF
DNA: TGTGCCAGCAGTTTACTCCGACCCGCAACTAATGAAAAACTGTTTTTT

D: TRBD1
size: many
V: TRBV29-1
J: TRBJ2-7
length: 16
CDR3: CSVSDRGSSFGYEQYF
DNA: TGCAGCGTTTCGGACAGGGGATCGAGCTTCGGGTACGAGCAGTACTTC

D: NA
size: NA
V: TRBV29-1
J: TRBJ1-1
length: 13
CDR3: CSGEWGKNTEAFF
DNA: TGCAGCGGTGAATGGGGCAAGAACACTGAAGCTTTCTTT

D: NA
size: few
V: TRBV4-1
J: TRBJ1-2
length: 14
CDR3: CASSLDGDNYGYTF
DNA: TGCGCCAGCAGCCTAGACGGGGATAACTATGGCTACACCTTC

D: NA
size: NA
V: TRBV24-1
J: TRBJ1-1
length: 13
CDR3: CATRAGTGAEAFF
DNA: TGTGCCACCAGAGCGGGGACTGGCGCTGAAGCTTTCTTT

D: NA
size: NA
V: TRBV4-2
J: TRBJ1-6
length: 14
CDR3: CASSQGAGGSPLHF
DNA: TGTGCCAGCAGCCAAGGTGCAGGTGGTTCACCCCTCCACTTT

D: NA
size: NA
V: TRBV3-1
J: TRBJ2-3
length: 14
CDR3: CASSQGGNTDAQYF
DNA: TGTGCCAGCAGCCAAGGGGGTAACACAGATGCGCAGTATTTT

D: TRBD1
size: many
V: TRBV10-3
J: TRBJ1-5
length: 13
CDR3: CAISGTGDQPQHF
DNA: TGTGCCATCAGTGGGACAGGGGATCAGCCCCAGCATTTT

D: NA
size: NA
V: TRBV20-1
J: TRBJ1-2
length: 14
CDR3: CSRPDFGVDYGYTF
DNA: TGCAGTAGGCCAGATTTTGGGGTAGACTATGGCTACACCTTC

D: NA
size: few
V: TRBV5-1
J: TRBJ2-1
length: 13
CDR3: CASSWQRYNEQFF
DNA: TGCGCCAGCAGCTGGCAGCGCTACAATGAGCAGTTCTTC

D: TRBD2
size: few
V: TRBV6-1
J: TRBJ2-3
length: 15
CDR3: CASSVLAGITDTQYF
DNA: TGTGCCAGCAGTGTTTTAGCGGGTATCACAGATACGCAGTATTTT

D: NA
size: many
V: TRBV12-3/TRBV12-4
J: TRBJ2-4
length: 13
CDR3: CASDLLAKNIQYF
DNA: TGTGCCAGCGATCTACTAGCCAAAAACATTCAGTACTTC

D: NA
size: NA
V: TRBV2
J: TRBJ2-7
length: 15
CDR3: CASRQGSLLLYEQYF
DNA: TGTGCCAGCAGGCAGGGGTCCCTCTTGCTCTACGAGCAGTACTTC

D: NA
size: NA
V: TRBV7-8
J: TRBJ1-5
length: 15
CDR3: CASSPRTRGNQPQHF
DNA: TGTGCCAGCAGCCCGCGAACCCGGGGCAATCAGCCCCAGCATTTT

D: TRBD1
size: NA
V: TRBV24-1
J: TRBJ2-1
length: 17
CDR3: CATSSSPWQGVYNEQFF
DNA: TGTGCCACCAGTTCATCCCCCTGGCAGGGGGTTTACAATGAGCAGTTCTTC

D: TRBD2
size: NA
V: TRBV2
J: TRBJ2-5
length: 17
CDR3: CASSGAQRLAGQETQYF
DNA: TGTGCCAGCAGTGGGGCTCAGAGACTAGCAGGGCAAGAGACCCAGTACTTC

D: TRBD1
size: NA
V: TRBV6-2/TRBV6-3
J: TRBJ1-2
length: 13
CDR3: CASRMDRANGYTF
DNA: TGTGCCAGCAGGATGGACAGGGCGAATGGCTACACCTTC

D: NA
size: few
V: TRBV21-1
J: TRBJ2-3
length: 19
CDR3: CASSNPARGQRVSTDTQYF
DNA: TGTGCCAGCAGCAATCCTGCCAGGGGGCAGAGAGTAAGCACAGATACGCAGTATTTT

D: TRBD2
size: NA
V: TRBV5-1
J: TRBJ2-1
length: 16
CDR3: CASSQAGTSGGNEQFF
DNA: TGCGCCAGCAGCCAAGCCGGGACTAGCGGGGGAAATGAGCAGTTCTTC

D: TRBD1
size: many
V: TRBV27
J: TRBJ2-7
length: 14
CDR3: CASSPTQGGYEQYF
DNA: TGTGCCAGCAGTCCCACACAGGGGGGCTACGAGCAGTACTTC